This entry features one TCR beta chain sequence. Its antigen is unknown. The data originate from a study of T cell responses to AZD1222 COVID-19 vaccine. Study-level findings and limits: There were vaccine-associated CD4 TCRs across spike, dominant at 160-218 and 743-854.

The table came from immunoSEQ multiplex PCR; TCRdb's copy has only in-frame clones and leaves some out. The table has about 150,000 clones, approximately 92% seen once. The V gene lost 3 bases and the J gene lost 5 bases, with 7 bases spanning the gap. The CDR3 totals 12 residues. The V call is TRBV12-3 or TRBV12-4, the J call TRBJ1-1; D unclear. This specimen was peripheral blood, taken 28 days after the second AZD1222 dose. This clonotype was sampled from an adult who received the AZD1222 COVID-19 vaccine. The CDR3 DNA is TGTGCCAGCAGTTTGATAGGGACTGAAGCTTTCTTT. This encodes CASSLIGTEAFF.